The sequence of this T cell receptor (beta chain) was determined in a study of blood T cells in healthy people across ages. For the second PCR, which ran for about 6 to 11 cycles, a sample-barcoded 5' primer and a J-beta primer mix were used. TCRdb called the 5' RACE reads again in MiXCR, with one record for every CDR3 protein. This sample has around 800,000 distinct CDR3 sequences, with about 26% found just once. This CDR3 region has 15 residues. Germline V gives CDR1 SGHRS, CDR2 YFSETQ. Germline trimming cut 4 bases from V and 5 bases from J; bases unmatched to any gene: 8. The sample was also linked to a second study, of T cells of mothers and their children.

This clonotype was sampled from a boy aged 5 to 17 in good health. Input material: blood. The chain carries TRBV5-1 and TRBJ1-2; 10 bases align to TRBD1. CDR3 protein: CASSLDGTGDYGYTF. The CDR3, as DNA: TGCGCCAGCAGCCTGGACGGGACAGGGGATTATGGCTACACCTTC.